This record covers a single T cell receptor (beta chain). Antigen unknown. J was trimmed by 6 bases and V by 4 bases; bases with no gene match: 12. The CDR3 totals 16 residues. Germline-derived CDR1 and CDR2 are SGHDT and YYEEEE. This record belongs to a study of long-term antiretroviral therapy in people with HIV. Every sample had 1-10 million cryopreserved PBMC in it before DNA extraction. immunoSEQ v3.0 was run at survey level. Sequencing was performed with immunoSEQ multiplex PCR; in TCRdb, only in-frame clones are kept and a portion is missing. The sample lists about 25,000 clones, approximately 85% occurring once. Regarding the study as a whole: Repertoire dominance by clones expanded before ART was seen at all time points. Although diversity increased after ART, it remained lower than in transplant donor controls. Blood dating 2004 to 2017 may reflect older ART regimens.

The clonotype originates from a man aged 50-59 years with HIV. The J gene is TRBJ2-1, the V gene TRBV5-6; the match to TRBD1 covers 8 bases. Specimen: unsorted PBMCs, collected 2.9 years after starting antiretroviral therapy. The CDR3 nucleotides are TGTGCCAGCAGCCCGGAAAGTTGGACAGGGATCAATGAGCAGTTCTTC. Its translation: CASSPESWTGINEQFF.